The present TCR beta chain was sequenced within a study of early T cells in non-severe SARS-CoV-2 infection. Study background: Sequenced material consisted of bulk RNA (from unsorted whole blood), and chains were unpaired. Study-level results: Anti-spike CD8 responses were favored by VDJdb matching, which missed private and CD4 specificities.

This clonotype was detected a few times. Its cognate antigen is unknown. Individual cDNA molecules received unique molecular identifiers. TCRdb called the 5' RACE reads again in MiXCR, with one record for every CDR3 protein. The sample yields about 80,000 distinct CDR3 sequences, approximately 12% seen once. The V gene's germline CDR1 is SGHTA and CDR2 FQGNSA. The CDR3 contains 16 residues. Trimming at V came to 5 bases and at J to 4 bases, leaving 6 bases not matched to a gene. The chain joins TRBV7-2 to TRBJ2-2, with TRBD2 identical over 11 bases. The TCR was taken from an adult who was a healthcare worker with PCR-confirmed SARS-CoV-2 infection or an uninfected control (not recorded which). The donor label of this sample is uncertain. The sequencing used whole blood, collected at baseline. The CDR3 loop reads CASSGSGGAGTGELFF. The CDR3 coding sequence is TGTGCCAGCAGCGGTAGCGGGGGGGCAGGCACCGGGGAGCTGTTTTTT.